The present T cell receptor beta chain was sequenced within a study of blood T cell repertoires in COVID-19. Study overall: Samples came from the United States, Italy and Spain, spanning acute and convalescent COVID-19.

Participant-reported clinical history was the basis for cohort assignment. A note on this clone: The sample contains more than one DNA sequence encoding this CDR3.

Per the study methods: Amplified reference gene primers provided the basis for estimating nucleated cell counts. Clones were sequenced by immunoSEQ multiplex PCR, and TCRdb holds only the in-frame ones, with some missing. Clone size and the V and J calls come from that table; the DNA yielded D and trimming. Of around 180,000 clones listed, 65% to 80% are singletons. The CDR3 has 12 amino acids. V was clipped by 4 bases and J by 4 bases; unmatched bases: 0. The germline gives CDR1 MNHNY, CDR2 SVGAGI (reference sequence). The receptor comes from a woman in her forties or fifties with acute COVID-19. This rearrangement joins TRBV6-6 to TRBJ1-2, with TRBD1 matching over 7 bases. Sequencing was performed on PBMCs or T cells enriched from blood (not recorded which). CDR3 sequence reads: CASSSGGYGYTF. Written as DNA, the CDR3 is TGTGCCAGCAGTTCAGGGGGCTATGGCTACACCTTC.